The clone carrying this T cell receptor (beta chain) has only a few counts. The antigen remains unidentified. The CDR3 has 13 residues. V was shortened by 5 bases and J by 0 bases, with 6 bases between the two germline ends. Looked up from germline, CDR1 is SNHLY and CDR2 is FYNNEI. Sequenced material consisted of expressed TCRB transcripts (all of the isolated RNA was reverse transcribed). The data were produced by immunoSEQ multiplex PCR, yet TCRdb's version contains in-frame clones alone and is incomplete. The profile covers 350,000 to 450,000 clones, with more than 13% appearing a single time and roughly 0.017% taken by the ten largest. The sample is drawn from a study of beta chain features in type 1 diabetes. Study in general: On cell yields, gender and age, patients and healthy donors were similar.

Findings of the study overall: Although PCR might favor shorter templates, it would do so equally in patients and controls. Moderately but significantly shorter TCRB CDR3s were found in Type 1 diabetes patients in all four CD4+ subsets. Compared to healthy donors, patients appeared to have naive, central memory and Treg TCRB repertoires that were more alike.

This sequence was found in a woman aged 18-29 years in good health. The gene calls are TRBV2 and TRBJ2-3; possible D gene TRBD2, 5 bases. The specimen sequenced was naive CD4+ T cells from blood. CDR3 coding DNA: TGTGCCAGCAGTTGGACTAGCACAGATACGCAGTATTTT. It encodes CASSWTSTDTQYF.